Below, 29 T cell receptor beta chains from the same sample are listed, as sequenced in a study of early T cells in non-severe SARS-CoV-2 infection. TCRdb used MiXCR to reprocess the 5' RACE reads, holding one entry per CDR3 protein. The sample records 75,000 to 100,000 distinct CDR3 sequences, around 14% being singletons. The material sequenced was whole blood. Source of these receptors: an adult who was a healthcare worker with PCR-confirmed SARS-CoV-2 infection or an uninfected control (not recorded which).

This clonotype has more than one count but fewer than ten. This rearrangement joins TRBV2 to TRBJ2-1; D uncertain. The ends were cut back, 3 bases at V and 6 bases at J, with 6 bases in the middle. The CDR3 is 12 amino acids. From germline, CDR1 is SNHLY and CDR2 FYNNEI. The CDR3 nucleotides read TGTGCCAGCAGTGAGCCTGTCAATGAGCAGTTCTTC. Its translation is CASSEPVNEQFF.

Ten or more counts support this clonotype. The chain couples TRBV12-3 or TRBV12-4 to TRBJ1-1, with TRBD1 as a possible D gene (6 bases). The ends were cut back, 3 bases at V and 6 bases at J, with 11 bases in the middle. The CDR3 spans 13 residues. The CDR3 spells CASSLRGRAEAFF. The CDR3 region has the DNA TGTGCCAGCAGTTTGAGGGGGAGGGCTGAAGCTTTCTTT.

The chain combines TRBV29-1 with TRBJ1-2; 8 bases align to TRBD1. This CDR3 contains 13 residues. Trimming at V came to 2 bases and at J to 5 bases, leaving 4 bases not matched to a gene. The germline V gene has CDR1 SQVTM and CDR2 ANQGSEA. The CDR3 is CSVETRTGYGYTF. The CDR3 DNA is TGCAGCGTTGAAACCCGGACAGGGTATGGCTACACCTTC.

This chain uses TRBV4-1 with TRBJ1-1, with 7 bases fitting TRBD1. The V and J ends lost 0 bases and 4 bases, in that order; junction bases with no gene match: 2. From germline, CDR1 is MGHRA and CDR2 YSYEKL. The CDR3 runs to 14 residues. In DNA form, the CDR3 reads TGCGCCAGCAGCCAAGAAAAGGGGGCCACTGAAGCTTTCTTT. Translation: CASSQEKGATEAFF.

The V gene is TRBV7-2, the J gene TRBJ1-1; TRBD1 might be the D (6 bases). Germline values: CDR1 SGHTA, CDR2 FQGNSA. Trimming shortened V by 4 bases and J by 1 base, and 10 bases separated the two germline ends. The CDR3 loop spans 14 amino acids. The CDR3 sequence is CASSSQGRNTEAFF. The DNA for the CDR3 is TGTGCCAGCAGCTCACAGGGAAGGAACACTGAAGCTTTCTTT.

The chain recombines TRBV29-1 with TRBJ2-5, with D tentatively TRBD2 (6 bases). V was pared by 4 bases and J by 10 bases, with 22 bases between. The CDR3 is 14 residues long. CDR1 is SQVTM and CDR2 is ANQGSEA in the germline V gene. CDR3 DNA: TGCAGCGTTGTAAGGCAGCTTGCGGAAGCGGGCCAGTACTTC. Residues: CSVVRQLAEAGQYF. Full variable domain (outside the CDR3, taken from reference TRBV29-1 and TRBJ2-5): SAVISQKPSRDICQRGTSLTIQCQVDSQVTMMFWYRQQPGQSLTLIATANQGSEATYESGFVIDKFPISRPNLTFSTLTVSNMSPEDSSIYLCSVVRQLAEAGQYFGPGTRLLVL.

This sequence joins TRBV28 and TRBJ1-3, with D perhaps TRBD1 (5 bases). V shed 5 bases and J shed 7 bases, with 15 bases lying between them. The CDR3 has 14 residues. CDR1 is MDHEN, CDR2 SYDVKM, per germline. The CDR3 here is CASSPQEGWNTIYF. CDR3 DNA: TGTGCCAGCAGTCCTCAGGAGGGGTGGAACACCATATATTTT.

This clonotype was detected a few times. The chain joins TRBV7-2 to TRBJ2-7; 8 positions match TRBD2. CDR3 length: 16 residues. Germline trimming cut 7 bases from V and 6 bases from J; bases unmatched to any gene: 17. The germline CDR1 and CDR2 sequences are SGHTA and FQGNSA. This CDR3 reads CASTPQAVAGWVEQYF. The DNA for the CDR3 is TGTGCCAGCACCCCCCAGGCGGTAGCGGGATGGGTCGAGCAGTACTTC. Based on the CDR3 plus reference TRBV7-2 and TRBJ2-7, the full variable domain is GAGVSQSPSNKVTEKGKDVELRCDPISGHTALYWYRQSLGQGLEFLIYFQGNSAPDKSGLPSDRFSAERTGGSVSTLTIQRTQQEDSAVYLCASTPQAVAGWVEQYFGPGTRLTVT.

This clonotype has only a few counts. The genes are TRBV12-3 or TRBV12-4 and TRBJ2-7; D not certain. The CDR3 extends over 12 amino acids. Trimming removed 5 bases at V and 3 bases at J, with 8 bases between. In DNA form, the CDR3 reads TGTGCCAGCAGTCGAAGCGACTACGAGCAGTACTTC. Its translation: CASSRSDYEQYF.

The rearrangement links TRBV29-1 to TRBJ1-1, with D perhaps TRBD1 (6 bases). CDR3 size: 12 residues. The germline V and J ends were trimmed by 7 bases and 1 base, with 10 bases remaining between them. Germline values: CDR1 SQVTM, CDR2 ANQGSEA. The CDR3 region has the DNA TGCAGCGGGACAGTCCCGAACACTGAAGCTTTCTTT. Amino acid sequence: CSGTVPNTEAFF. The whole variable domain, filled in from reference TRBV29-1 and TRBJ1-1, reads SAVISQKPSRDICQRGTSLTIQCQVDSQVTMMFWYRQQPGQSLTLIATANQGSEATYESGFVIDKFPISRPNLTFSTLTVSNMSPEDSSIYLCSGTVPNTEAFFGQGTRLTVV.

The CDR3 protein is CASGEAASGNTIYF. For the CDR3, the DNA is TGCGCCAGCGGCGAGGCAGCCTCTGGAAACACCATATATTTT. The J gene is TRBJ1-3, the V gene TRBV5-1; no clear D gene. The germline V gene has CDR1 SGHRS and CDR2 YFSETQ. V was shortened by 7 bases and J by 0 bases, with 11 bases between the two germline ends. This CDR3 has 14 residues.

This clonotype was counted at least ten times. V usage is TRBV6-1 and J usage is TRBJ2-4; the D gene is possibly TRBD2 (5 bases). Between the trimmed V and J ends, which lost 11 bases and 2 bases, there was a span of 13 bases. Germline CDR1 MNHNS, CDR2 SASEGT. The CDR3 is 13 residues long. The CDR3 here is CAAGRETKNIQYF. In nucleotides, the CDR3 is TGTGCCGCGGGTAGGGAGACCAAAAACATTCAGTACTTC.

This clonotype was seen only a few times. The chain carries TRBV29-1 and TRBJ2-3; D is unclear. V lost 4 bases, J lost 7 bases, and 6 bases lay in between. The CDR3 is 10 residues long. Germline V gene data show CDR1 as SQVTM and CDR2 as ANQGSEA. The CDR3 nucleotides are TGCAGCGTTGGGGCAAATACGCAGTATTTT. It codes for CSVGANTQYF.

This clonotype was found a few times. CDR3 residues: CASSLVGLALTDTQYF. The CDR3 region has the DNA TGTGCCAGCAGCCTTGTAGGATTAGCGCTCACAGATACGCAGTATTTT. The rearrangement links TRBV5-6 to TRBJ2-3; weak D call: TRBD2 (5 bases). Germline CDR1 SGHDT, CDR2 YYEEEE. The CDR3 length is 16 residues. Trimming removed 4 bases at V and 2 bases at J, with 17 bases between.

In its sample, this clonotype was seen a few times. V and J are TRBV6-1 and TRBJ2-7, with a weak D call TRBD1 (5 bases). Deletions cut 0 bases from V and 3 bases from J, with 12 bases between. Looked up from germline, CDR1 is MNHNS and CDR2 is SASEGT. This CDR3 comprises 15 residues. CDR3 protein: CASSEALRADYEQYF. In nucleotides, the CDR3 is TGTGCCAGCAGTGAAGCTCTCAGGGCGGACTACGAGCAGTACTTC.

The rearrangement links TRBV3-1 to TRBJ2-3; 9 bases match TRBD1. CDR1 and CDR2 from the germline V gene are LGHDT and YNNKEL (reference sequence). V shed 0 bases, J shed 5 bases, and the junction held 9 bases outside the gene matches. The CDR3 is 17 residues long. The CDR3 region is CASSQDVPGQGLDTQYF. CDR3 nucleotide sequence: TGTGCCAGCAGCCAAGATGTTCCGGGACAGGGTTTAGATACGCAGTATTTT.

V usage is TRBV29-1 and J usage is TRBJ2-7, with D possibly being TRBD1 (5 bases). CDR1 is SQVTM and CDR2 is ANQGSEA in the germline V gene. The length of the CDR3 is 15 residues. The V end was cut by 3 bases, the J end by 2 bases, with 17 bases between. The CDR3 DNA reads as TGCAGCGTTGAGGTCTCTCAATTGGGGCCCTACGAGCAGTACTTC. Its protein product is CSVEVSQLGPYEQYF.

This clonotype was picked up a small number of times. This sequence joins TRBV27 and TRBJ2-3; the D gene is possibly TRBD2 (6 bases). V shed 3 bases and J shed 1 base, with 11 bases lying between them. The CDR3 sequence is 15 residues long. Germline V gives CDR1 MNHEY, CDR2 SMNVEV (reference sequence). The CDR3 sequence: CASSLGGIGTDTQYF. CDR3 in DNA: TGTGCCAGCAGTTTGGGCGGGATCGGCACAGATACGCAGTATTTT.

This clonotype was observed a few times. V is TRBV2 and J is TRBJ1-1, with a tentative D call TRBD1 (6 bases). Germline loops: CDR1 SNHLY, CDR2 FYNNEI. This CDR3 is 13 amino acids long. Trimming took 4 bases from V and 7 from J, leaving 13 bases between them. In DNA, the CDR3 is TGTGCCAGCAGTGTTTCGGTCAGGGGTGAAGCTTTCTTT. This gives the protein CASSVSVRGEAFF.

The V and J genes are TRBV20-1 and TRBJ1-6; TRBD1 matches 7 bases. Germline V gene lookup returns CDR1 DFQATT and CDR2 SNEGSKA (reference sequence). V shed 6 bases, J shed 6 bases, and the junction held 5 bases outside the gene matches. The CDR3 runs 13 residues. CDR3 sequence (DNA): TGCAGTGCCATCGACAGGGCTAATTCACCCCTCCACTTT. Its protein is CSAIDRANSPLHF.

This clonotype turned up a few times. The chain links TRBV2 to TRBJ2-4; 7 nucleotides match TRBD1. The CDR3 covers 17 residues. Germline V CDR1 and CDR2: SNHLY, FYNNEI. With 0 bases clipped from V and 1 base from J, the junction kept 6 bases outside the gene matches. The DNA for the CDR3 is TGTGCCAGCAGTGAAGCGCCGCAGGGGGAGGCCAAAAACATTCAGTACTTC. Its protein is CASSEAPQGEAKNIQYF.

Ten or more counts support this clonotype. The chain is built from TRBV7-9 and TRBJ1-1; D ambiguous. Per the germline V gene, CDR1 is SEHNR and CDR2 is FQNEAQ (reference sequence). The CDR3 totals 11 residues. Trimming took 4 bases from V and 5 from J, leaving 5 bases between them. CDR3 sequence: CASSSATEAFF. Here the CDR3 DNA reads TGTGCCAGCAGCTCTGCTACTGAAGCTTTCTTT. The full variable domain, rest sourced from reference TRBV7-9 and TRBJ1-1, is DTGVSQNPRHKITKRGQNVTFRCDPISEHNRLYWYRQTLGQGPEFLTYFQNEAQLEKSRLLSDRFSAERPKGSFSTLEIQRTEQGDSAMYLCASSSATEAFFGQGTRLTVV.

A few counts support this clonotype. This chain links TRBV25-1 with TRBJ2-7; 8 positions match TRBD1. The ends lost 8 bases at V and 0 bases at J; junction bases unmatched: 9. The CDR3 extends over 15 amino acids. The germline gives CDR1 MGHDK, CDR2 SYGVNS. The CDR3 nucleotides are TGTGCCAGCGGCAAGCTACAGGGGGGCTCCTACGAGCAGTACTTC. Its protein product is CASGKLQGGSYEQYF.

The chain is built from TRBV13 and TRBJ2-2, with TRBD1 matching over 10 bases. V trimming: 6 bases; J trimming: 5 bases; junction bases outside the gene matches: 12. Germline CDR1 is PRHDT and CDR2 is FYEKMQ (reference sequence). The CDR3 is 17 residues long. The CDR3 DNA reads TGTGCCAGCAGTCGGTGGCCGACAGGGGGCAAGACCGGGGAGCTGTTTTTT. Amino acid sequence: CASSRWPTGGKTGELFF.

V is TRBV4-3 and J is TRBJ1-1; D gene unclear. This CDR3 contains 14 residues. From germline, CDR1 is LGHNA and CDR2 YSLEER. V was cut by 0 bases and J by 7 bases, with 12 bases left in between. CDR3 in amino acids: CASSQEAQQVEAFF. DNA of the CDR3: TGCGCCAGCAGCCAAGAGGCGCAGCAAGTTGAAGCTTTCTTT.

This chain joins TRBV12-3 or TRBV12-4 and TRBJ1-1; D is ambiguous. This CDR3 region has 12 residues. Trimming shortened V by 7 bases and J by 1 base, and 7 bases separated the two germline ends. CDR3 bases: TGTGCCAGCACCCAACCGAACACTGAAGCTTTCTTT. It is translated as CASTQPNTEAFF.

This clonotype has ten or more counts. V and J are TRBV4-1 and TRBJ2-7, with D hard to call. CDR3 length equals 12 residues. The V end was cut by 4 bases, the J end by 2 bases, with 6 bases between. CDR1 MGHRA and CDR2 YSYEKL come from the germline V gene. CDR3 protein: CASSPDPYEQYF. The CDR3 DNA follows: TGCGCCAGCAGCCCGGACCCCTACGAGCAGTACTTC.

The chain combines TRBV19 with TRBJ2-1, with 9 bases matching TRBD2. After removal of 2 bases from V and 6 bases from J, the junction contained 8 bases not matched to a gene. Germline loops: CDR1 LNHDA, CDR2 SQIVND (reference sequence). CDR3 length: 16 amino acids. CDR3 sequence reads: CASSIQRGRAPNEQFF. The DNA for the CDR3 is TGTGCCAGTAGTATACAGCGCGGGAGGGCCCCCAATGAGCAGTTCTTC.

Many counts were recorded for this clonotype. The chain has TRBV6-5 and TRBJ2-3; 8 bases match TRBD2. Germline CDR1 is MNHEY and CDR2 is SVGAGI. V dropped 6 bases and J dropped 1; count of bases not matched to a gene: 6. The CDR3 length is 15 residues. The CDR3 region is CASSRAGVGTDTQYF. As DNA, the CDR3 is TGTGCCAGCAGCCGAGCGGGAGTGGGCACAGATACGCAGTATTTT.